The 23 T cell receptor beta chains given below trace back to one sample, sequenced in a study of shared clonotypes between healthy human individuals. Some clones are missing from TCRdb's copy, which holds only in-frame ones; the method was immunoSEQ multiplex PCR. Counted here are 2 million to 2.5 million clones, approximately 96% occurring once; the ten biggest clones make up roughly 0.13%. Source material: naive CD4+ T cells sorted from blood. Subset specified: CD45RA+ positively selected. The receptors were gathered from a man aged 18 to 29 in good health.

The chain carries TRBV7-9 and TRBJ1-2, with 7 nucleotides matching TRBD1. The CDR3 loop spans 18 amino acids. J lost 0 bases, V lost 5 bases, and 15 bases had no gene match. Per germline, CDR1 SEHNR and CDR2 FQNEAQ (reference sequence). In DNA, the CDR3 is TGTGCCAGCAGCCGAGAGACCGGGACAGCCTACTCTAACTATGGCTACACCTTC. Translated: CASSRETGTAYSNYGYTF.

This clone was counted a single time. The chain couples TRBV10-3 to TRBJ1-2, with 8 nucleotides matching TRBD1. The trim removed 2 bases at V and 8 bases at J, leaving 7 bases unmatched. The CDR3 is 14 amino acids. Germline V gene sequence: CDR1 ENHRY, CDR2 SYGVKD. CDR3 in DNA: TGTGCCATCAGTGAGCCAACAGGGGGGCGCGGCTACACCTTC. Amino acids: CAISEPTGGRGYTF.

The CDR3, as DNA: TGTGCCAGCAGGGGGACAGGGGGCAACTATGGCTACACCTTC. This encodes CASRGTGGNYGYTF. The chain couples TRBV6-1 to TRBJ1-2, with 12 positions matching TRBD1. From germline, CDR1 is MNHNS and CDR2 SASEGT. The V segment lost 6 bases and the J segment 2 bases; nucleotides outside the gene matches: 1. This CDR3 comprises 14 residues.

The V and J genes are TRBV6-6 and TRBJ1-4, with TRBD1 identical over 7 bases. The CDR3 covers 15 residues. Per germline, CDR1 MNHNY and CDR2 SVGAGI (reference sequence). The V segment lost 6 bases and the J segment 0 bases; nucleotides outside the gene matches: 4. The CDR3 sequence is CASSFRGSTNEKLFF. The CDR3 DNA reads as TGTGCCAGCAGCTTCAGGGGGTCAACTAATGAAAAACTGTTTTTT.

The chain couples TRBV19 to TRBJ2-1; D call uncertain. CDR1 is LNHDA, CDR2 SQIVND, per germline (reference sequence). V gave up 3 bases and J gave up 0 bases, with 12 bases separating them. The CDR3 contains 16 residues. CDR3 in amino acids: CASSMRPTSSYNEQFF. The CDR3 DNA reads TGTGCCAGTAGTATGAGGCCGACGAGCTCCTACAATGAGCAGTTCTTC. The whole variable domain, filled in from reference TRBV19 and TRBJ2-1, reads DGGITQSPKYLFRKEGQNVTLSCEQNLNHDAMYWYRQDPGQGLRLIYYSQIVNDFQKGDIAEGYSVSREKKESFPLTVTSAQKNPTAFYLCASSMRPTSSYNEQFFGPGTRLTVL.

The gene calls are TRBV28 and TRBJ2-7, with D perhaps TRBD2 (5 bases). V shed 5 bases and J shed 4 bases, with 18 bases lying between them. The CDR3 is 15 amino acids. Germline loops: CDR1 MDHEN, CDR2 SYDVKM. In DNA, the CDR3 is TGTGCCAGCAGTGTAGGGAGTTTCGACCTTTACGAGCAGTACTTC. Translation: CASSVGSFDLYEQYF.

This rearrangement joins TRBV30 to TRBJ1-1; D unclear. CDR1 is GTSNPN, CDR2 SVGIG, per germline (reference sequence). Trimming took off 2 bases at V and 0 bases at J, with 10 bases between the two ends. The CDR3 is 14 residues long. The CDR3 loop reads CAWSLKGVNTEAFF. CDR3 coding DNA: TGTGCCTGGAGTTTGAAGGGCGTGAACACTGAAGCTTTCTTT.

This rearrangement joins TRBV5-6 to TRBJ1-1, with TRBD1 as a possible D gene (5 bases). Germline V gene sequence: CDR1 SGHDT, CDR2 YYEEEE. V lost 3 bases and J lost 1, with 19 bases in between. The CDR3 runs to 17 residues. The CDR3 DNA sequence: TGTGCCAGCAGCTACCTCAGGGAGCTGGGGAGGAACACTGAAGCTTTCTTT. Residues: CASSYLRELGRNTEAFF.

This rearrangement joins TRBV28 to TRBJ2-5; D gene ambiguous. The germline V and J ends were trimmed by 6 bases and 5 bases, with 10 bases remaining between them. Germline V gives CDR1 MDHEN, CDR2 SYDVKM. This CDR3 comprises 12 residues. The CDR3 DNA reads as TGTGCCAGCAGCGGTAGCCGTGAGACCCAGTACTTC. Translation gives CASSGSRETQYF. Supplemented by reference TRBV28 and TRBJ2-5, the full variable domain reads DVKVTQSSRYLVKRTGEKVFLECVQDMDHENMFWYRQDPGLGLRLIYFSYDVKMKEKGDIPEGYSVSREKKERFSLILESASTNQTSMYLCASSGSRETQYFGPGTRLLVL.

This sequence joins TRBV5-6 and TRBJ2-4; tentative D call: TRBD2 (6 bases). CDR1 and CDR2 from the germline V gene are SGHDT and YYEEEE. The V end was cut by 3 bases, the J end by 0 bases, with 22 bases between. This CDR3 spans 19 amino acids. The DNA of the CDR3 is TGTGCCAGCAGCTCCCTTACGGAGGGAGGAGTACTAGCCAAAAACATTCAGTACTTC. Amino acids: CASSSLTEGGVLAKNIQYF.

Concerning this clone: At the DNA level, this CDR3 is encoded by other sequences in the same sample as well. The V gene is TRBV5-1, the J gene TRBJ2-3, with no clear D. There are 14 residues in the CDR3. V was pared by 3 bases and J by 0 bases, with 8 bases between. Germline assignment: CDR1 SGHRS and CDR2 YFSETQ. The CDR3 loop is CASSSSGSTDTQYF. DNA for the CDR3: TGCGCCAGCAGCTCCTCCGGGAGCACAGATACGCAGTATTTT.

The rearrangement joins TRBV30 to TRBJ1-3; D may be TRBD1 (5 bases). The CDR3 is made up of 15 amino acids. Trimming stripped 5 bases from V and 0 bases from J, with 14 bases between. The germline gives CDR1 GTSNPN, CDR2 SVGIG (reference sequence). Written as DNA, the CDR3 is TGTGCCTGGGCCTCTTTGGGGGGCTCTGGAAACACCATATATTTT. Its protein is CAWASLGGSGNTIYF.

DNA of the CDR3: TGCGCCAGCAGAGACCGGGACAGAAAAAACTATGGCTACACCTTC. Its translation: CASRDRDRKNYGYTF. The chain carries TRBV5-1 and TRBJ1-2; TRBD1 agrees at 7 bases. V was pared by 5 bases and J by 2 bases, with 9 bases of the junction left unmatched. The CDR3 loop spans 15 amino acids. Germline V lookup: CDR1 SGHRS, CDR2 YFSETQ.

The CDR3 spells CSVLGQLELAKNIQYF. The CDR3 region has the DNA TGCAGCGTTCTGGGACAGCTCGAACTAGCCAAAAACATTCAGTACTTC. V usage is TRBV29-1 and J usage is TRBJ2-4, with TRBD1 matching over 7 bases. The germline gives CDR1 SQVTM, CDR2 ANQGSEA. This CDR3 has 16 residues. J gave up 0 bases and V 5 bases, and 10 bases lay outside the gene matches.

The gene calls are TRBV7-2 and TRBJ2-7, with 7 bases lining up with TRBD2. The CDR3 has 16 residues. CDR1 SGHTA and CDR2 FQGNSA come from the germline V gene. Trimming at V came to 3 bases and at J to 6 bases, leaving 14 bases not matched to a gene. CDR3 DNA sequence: TGTGCCAGCAGCTTGTTAGGCGGGAGCGTCCCGGGCGAGCAGTACTTC. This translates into CASSLLGGSVPGEQYF. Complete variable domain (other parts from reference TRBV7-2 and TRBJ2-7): GAGVSQSPSNKVTEKGKDVELRCDPISGHTALYWYRQSLGQGLEFLIYFQGNSAPDKSGLPSDRFSAERTGGSVSTLTIQRTQQEDSAVYLCASSLLGGSVPGEQYFGPGTRLTVT.

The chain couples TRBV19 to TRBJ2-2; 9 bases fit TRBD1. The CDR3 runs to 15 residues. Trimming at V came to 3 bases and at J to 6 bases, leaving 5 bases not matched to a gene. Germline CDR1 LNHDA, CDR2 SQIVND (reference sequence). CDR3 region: CASSIRDRVPGELFF. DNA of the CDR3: TGTGCCAGTAGTATCCGGGACAGGGTCCCCGGGGAGCTGTTTTTT.

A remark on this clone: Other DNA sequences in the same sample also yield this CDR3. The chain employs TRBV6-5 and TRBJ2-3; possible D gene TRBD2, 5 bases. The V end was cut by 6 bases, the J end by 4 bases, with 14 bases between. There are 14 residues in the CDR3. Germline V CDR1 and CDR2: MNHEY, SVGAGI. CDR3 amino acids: CASSTLRGPDTQYF. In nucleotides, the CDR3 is TGTGCCAGCAGCACCCTCCGGGGTCCAGATACGCAGTATTTT.

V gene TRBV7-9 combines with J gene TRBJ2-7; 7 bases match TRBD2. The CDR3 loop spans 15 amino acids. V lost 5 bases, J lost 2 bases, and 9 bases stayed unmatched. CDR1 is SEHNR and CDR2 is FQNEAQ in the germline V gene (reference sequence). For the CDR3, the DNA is TGTGCCAGCAGCCCCTCGGGGAGGGGCCCCTACGAGCAGTACTTC. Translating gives CASSPSGRGPYEQYF.

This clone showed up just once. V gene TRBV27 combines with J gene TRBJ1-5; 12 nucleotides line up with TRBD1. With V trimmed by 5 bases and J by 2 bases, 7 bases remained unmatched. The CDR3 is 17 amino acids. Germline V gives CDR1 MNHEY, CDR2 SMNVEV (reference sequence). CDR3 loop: CASSPGDRGRGNQPQHF. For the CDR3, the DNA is TGTGCCAGCAGTCCAGGGGACAGGGGGCGGGGCAATCAGCCCCAGCATTTT.

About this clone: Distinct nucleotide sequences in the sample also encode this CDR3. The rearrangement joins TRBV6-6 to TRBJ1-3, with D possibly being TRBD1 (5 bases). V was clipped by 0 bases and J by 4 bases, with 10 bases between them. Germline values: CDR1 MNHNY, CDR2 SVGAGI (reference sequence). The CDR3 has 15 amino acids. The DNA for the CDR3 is TGTGCCAGCAGTTACTCTGGGGGTCCCGGAAACACCATATATTTT. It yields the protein CASSYSGGPGNTIYF.

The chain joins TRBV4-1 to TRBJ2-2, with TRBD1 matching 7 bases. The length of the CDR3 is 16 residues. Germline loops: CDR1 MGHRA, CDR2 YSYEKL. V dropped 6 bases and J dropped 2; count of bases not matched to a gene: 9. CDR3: CASRTEGAGNTGELFF. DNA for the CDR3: TGCGCCAGCAGGACCGAGGGGGCGGGCAACACCGGGGAGCTGTTTTTT.

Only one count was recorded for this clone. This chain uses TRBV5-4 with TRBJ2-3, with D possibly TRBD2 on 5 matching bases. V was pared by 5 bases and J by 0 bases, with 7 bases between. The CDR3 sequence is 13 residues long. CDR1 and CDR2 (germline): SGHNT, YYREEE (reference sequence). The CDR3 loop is CASRRTSTDTQYF. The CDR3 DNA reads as TGTGCCAGCAGAAGGACTAGCACAGATACGCAGTATTTT.

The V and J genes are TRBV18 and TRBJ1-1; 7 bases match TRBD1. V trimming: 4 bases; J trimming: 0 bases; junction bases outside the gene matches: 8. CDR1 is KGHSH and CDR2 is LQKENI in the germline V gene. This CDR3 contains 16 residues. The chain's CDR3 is CASSLKETGMNTEAFF. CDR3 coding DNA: TGTGCCAGCTCACTAAAAGAGACAGGGATGAACACTGAAGCTTTCTTT.